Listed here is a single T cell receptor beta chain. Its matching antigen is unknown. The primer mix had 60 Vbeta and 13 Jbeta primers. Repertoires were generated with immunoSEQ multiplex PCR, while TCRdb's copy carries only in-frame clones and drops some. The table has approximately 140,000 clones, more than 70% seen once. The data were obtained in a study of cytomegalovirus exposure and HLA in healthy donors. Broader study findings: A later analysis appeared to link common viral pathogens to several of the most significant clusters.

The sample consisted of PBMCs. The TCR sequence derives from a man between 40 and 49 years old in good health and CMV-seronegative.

Written as DNA, the CDR3 is TGTGCCAGCAGTTTTTATGACCGGGTTGAAGATACGCAGTATTTT. It yields the protein CASSFYDRVEDTQYF. The chain is built from TRBV27 and TRBJ2-3; D not certain. Between the trimmed V and J ends, which lost 3 bases and 5 bases, there was a span of 15 bases. This CDR3 region has 15 residues. Germline CDR1 MNHEY, CDR2 SMNVEV (reference sequence).